Below are 31 T cell receptor beta chains sequenced from a single sample in a study of identical twins (dated by TCRdb to the mid-2010s). Library method: 5' RACE. The reads were generated on an Illumina HiSeq 2000. TCRdb ran its own pipeline on the public reads, namely fastp trimming at Q25 and MiXCR clone calling, and kept in-frame beta chains. Under each unique CDR3 protein, matching rows form one entry showing the most common genes and DNA. The sample data list roughly 1,500,000 distinct CDR3 sequences, and less than 40% of these were observed just once. Over 0.25% of the sample is in the top ten clones. Material for sequencing was cord blood. The origin of the receptors is a newborn girl in good health.

Comments on this clonotype: A much larger clonotype is one base distant, so this may be a read error. The chain links TRBV14 to TRBJ2-5; D may match TRBD1 or TRBD2 (5 bases each). Germline V gene sequence: CDR1 SGHDN, CDR2 FVKESK. Deletions cut 0 bases from V and 7 bases from J, with 6 bases between. The CDR3 contains 12 residues. CDR3 protein: CASSQERGTQYF. CDR3 in DNA: TGTGCCAGCAGCCAAGAGAGGGGGACCCAGTACTTC.

This clonotype was detected a few times. This chain joins TRBV11-3 and TRBJ2-1; D perhaps matches TRBD1 (6 bases). Trimming pared 4 bases from V and 6 bases from J, leaving 19 bases between. There are 16 residues in the CDR3. Germline values: CDR1 SGHNT, CDR2 YENEEA. The CDR3: CASSSTGTNPSNEQFF. The CDR3, as DNA: TGTGCCAGCAGCTCGACTGGGACAAACCCGTCCAATGAGCAGTTCTTC.

This clonotype occurred a few times. The V and J genes are TRBV20-1 and TRBJ1-1, with 9 bases matching TRBD1. Germline loops: CDR1 DFQATT, CDR2 SNEGSKA (reference sequence). The junction had 8 bases not matched to a gene; V was cut back by 2 bases and J by 1 base. This CDR3 has 16 residues. Written as DNA, the CDR3 is TGCAGTGCTAGAACCGGGACAGGGAGGCAGAACACTGAAGCTTTCTTT. Protein product: CSARTGTGRQNTEAFF.

There are many counts of this clonotype. V is TRBV5-6 and J is TRBJ2-1; D possibly matches TRBD1 or TRBD2 (5 bases each). V lost 3 bases to trimming and J lost 1 base, with 17 bases between them. The CDR3 sequence is 17 residues long. Looked up from germline, CDR1 is SGHDT and CDR2 is YYEEEE. Here the CDR3 DNA reads TGTGCCAGCAGCTCGGATCCGGGGCCCTCTTCCTACAATGAGCAGTTCTTC. As protein: CASSSDPGPSSYNEQFF.

The CDR3 DNA follows: TGCAGCGTGAATTTAGGACTAGCGTTCTCCTACGAGCAGTACTTC. Encoded protein: CSVNLGLAFSYEQYF. J is TRBJ2-7 and V is TRBV29-1; 9 bases align to TRBD2. This CDR3 has 15 residues. V trimming: 6 bases; J trimming: 0 bases; junction bases outside the gene matches: 9. CDR1 is SQVTM, CDR2 ANQGSEA, per germline.

The CDR3 spells CSASGVANTEAFF. CDR3 DNA sequence: TGCAGTGCTAGTGGGGTGGCGAACACTGAAGCTTTCTTT. The genes are TRBV20-1 and TRBJ1-1; D unresolved. Trimming stripped 3 bases from V and 1 base from J, with 9 bases between. Germline CDR1 and CDR2: DFQATT and SNEGSKA (reference sequence). CDR3 length: 13 amino acids.

This chain links TRBV27 with TRBJ2-2, with D uncertain. This CDR3 spans 14 amino acids. Trimming removed 6 bases at V and 1 base at J, with 9 bases between. Per the germline V gene, CDR1 is MNHEY and CDR2 is SMNVEV (reference sequence). CDR3 DNA sequence: TGTGCCAGCAGACGAATTCGGAACACCGGGGAGCTGTTTTTT. This encodes CASRRIRNTGELFF.

The CDR3 DNA reads as TGCAGTGCTAGAGATCGGGTTCGTGTTGAGCAGTACTTC. It yields the protein CSARDRVRVEQYF. The chain is built from TRBV20-1 and TRBJ2-5; D remains unclear. With 0 bases removed from V and 11 bases from J, the gap between germline ends came to 16 bases. Germline V CDR1 and CDR2: DFQATT, SNEGSKA (reference sequence). The CDR3 contains 13 residues.

This clonotype came up a few times. V is TRBV7-2 and J is TRBJ2-7; the D is unclear. The CDR3 is 15 amino acids. The V and J ends lost 1 base and 3 bases respectively, with 13 bases between them. Germline values: CDR1 SGHTA, CDR2 FQGNSA. CDR3 amino acids: CASSLEVTVYYEQYF. CDR3 coding DNA: TGTGCCAGCAGCTTAGAGGTCACGGTGTACTACGAGCAGTACTTC.

This clonotype was recorded many times. This chain uses TRBV28 with TRBJ2-7; TRBD2 matches at 7 bases. The junction had 8 bases not matched to a gene; V was cut back by 2 bases and J by 4 bases. The CDR3 loop spans 15 amino acids. Germline V gives CDR1 MDHEN, CDR2 SYDVKM. Here the CDR3 reads CASSLHRDYQYEQYF. The CDR3 coding sequence is TGTGCCAGCAGTTTACATAGGGACTACCAATACGAGCAGTACTTC.

This clonotype was observed a few times. This chain connects TRBV9 to TRBJ2-3; D perhaps matches TRBD2 (5 bases). V lost 0 bases, J lost 3 bases, and 8 bases lay in between. Germline V gene data show CDR1 as SGDLS and CDR2 as YYNGEE. The CDR3 consists of 14 residues. CDR3 amino acids: CASSVALATDTQYF. The CDR3 nucleotides are TGTGCCAGCAGCGTAGCATTAGCGACAGATACGCAGTATTTT.

The sample holds a few counts of this clonotype. The rearrangement uses TRBV7-9 and TRBJ2-5, with TRBD2 matching 9 bases. The V gene end was trimmed by 1 base and the J gene end by 1 base; junction bases not matched to a gene: 10. Germline lookup yields CDR1 SEHNR and CDR2 FQNEAQ (reference sequence). The CDR3 consists of 18 residues. Written as DNA, the CDR3 is TGTGCCAGCAGCTTAGTTGCTTCGCTAGCGGGGTTCCAAGAGACCCAGTACTTC. This sequence encodes CASSLVASLAGFQETQYF.

This clonotype was counted a few times. The CDR3 here is CASSPNSGATNEKLFF. The DNA for the CDR3 is TGTGCCAGCAGTCCTAATTCCGGGGCAACTAATGAAAAACTGTTTTTT. V is TRBV12-3 or TRBV12-4 and J is TRBJ1-4; D is uncertain. The CDR3 is 16 residues long. The V and J ends lost 5 bases and 0 bases respectively, with 13 bases between them.

This clonotype was seen at least ten times. The genes are TRBV6-6 and TRBJ2-5; 8 nucleotides line up with TRBD2. Trimming cost V 6 bases and J 11 bases; bases outside gene matches: 11. Germline V gives CDR1 MNHNY, CDR2 SVGAGI (reference sequence). The CDR3 has 13 residues. In nucleotides, the CDR3 is TGTGCCAGCAGCGGGGGGGCCTACAATGAGCAGTACTTC. Its protein is CASSGGAYNEQYF.

This clonotype was seen more than once but under ten times. The chain joins TRBV27 to TRBJ1-5; 7 bases map to TRBD1. V was pared by 4 bases and J by 1 base, with 25 bases of the junction left unmatched. Germline lookup yields CDR1 MNHEY and CDR2 SMNVEV (reference sequence). This CDR3 has 22 residues. The CDR3, as DNA: TGTGCCAGCAGTTCCCTCCCCGACAGGGCCTTGCTCGGGATTGGAAGCAATCAGCCCCAGCATTTT. Residues: CASSSLPDRALLGIGSNQPQHF.

This chain uses TRBV24-1 with TRBJ2-1, with 8 bases aligning to TRBD1. V lost 5 bases to trimming and J lost 7 bases; unmatched junction nucleotides: 9. Germline assignment: CDR1 KGHDR and CDR2 SFDVKD. The CDR3 length is 15 residues. CDR3 in DNA: TGTGCCACCAGTGGATGGGACAGGAGTGGGAATGAGCAGTTCTTC. Amino acids: CATSGWDRSGNEQFF.

This clonotype was seen ten or more times. This sequence joins TRBV3-1 and TRBJ2-1; a possible D gene is TRBD2 (6 bases). The CDR3 contains 14 residues. V shed 7 bases and J shed 4 bases, with 14 bases lying between them. CDR1 is LGHDT and CDR2 is YNNKEL in the germline V gene (reference sequence). This CDR3 is CASTGLSIYNEQFF. In DNA form, the CDR3 reads TGTGCCAGCACGGGACTGTCTATTTACAATGAGCAGTTCTTC.

V is TRBV6-1 and J is TRBJ1-1; D uncertain. The CDR3 is made up of 13 amino acids. V was cut by 2 bases and J by 6 bases, with 10 bases left in between. CDR1 is MNHNS, CDR2 SASEGT, per germline. The CDR3 here is CASSERAYPEAFF. Here the CDR3 DNA reads TGTGCCAGCAGTGAACGGGCATACCCTGAAGCTTTCTTT.

DNA of the CDR3: TGTGCCAGTACAGAGGGGCCCCAGGAGACTGAAGCTTTCTTT. It yields the protein CASTEGPQETEAFF. The V call is TRBV19, the J call TRBJ1-1; D is perhaps TRBD1 (5 bases). The length of the CDR3 is 14 residues. The V gene's germline CDR1 is LNHDA and CDR2 SQIVND (reference sequence). V was cut by 7 bases and J by 5 bases, with 17 bases left in between.

This clonotype appeared a few times. The chain combines TRBV5-1 with TRBJ1-5; unclear D gene. CDR3 length: 15 amino acids. Germline assignment: CDR1 SGHRS and CDR2 YFSETQ. Deletions cut 8 bases from V and 4 bases from J, with 19 bases between. CDR3 coding DNA: TGCGCCAGTTGGAGTTCCTCGGACCCAAATCAGCCCCAGCATTTT. Protein: CASWSSSDPNQPQHF.

This clonotype was seen just once. A much larger clonotype is one base distant, so this may be a read error. V and J are TRBV5-1 and TRBJ2-1, with a tentative D call TRBD2 (7 bases). CDR1 and CDR2 (germline): SGHRS, YFSETQ. Trimming pared 0 bases from V and 4 bases from J, leaving 14 bases between. This CDR3 region has 16 residues. CDR3 residues: CASSLAKGGRYNEQFF. Here the CDR3 DNA reads TGCGCCAGCAGCTTGGCCAAGGGGGGGCGATACAATGAGCAGTTCTTC.

This clonotype was seen more than once but under ten times. The chain combines TRBV4-2 with TRBJ2-6; D is possibly TRBD1 (5 bases). V lost 0 bases and J lost 2, with 8 bases in between. Germline V gene sequence: CDR1 LGHNA, CDR2 YNFKEQ. The CDR3 contains 16 residues. In nucleotides, the CDR3 is TGTGCCAGCAGCCAAGATCCCAGGGCTGGGGCCAACGTCCTGACTTTC. It yields the protein CASSQDPRAGANVLTF.

This clonotype was observed a few times. V is TRBV24-1 and J is TRBJ2-3; 7 nucleotides align to TRBD2. The CDR3 is made up of 17 amino acids. Germline CDR1 reads KGHDR; CDR2 reads SFDVKD. With V trimmed by 4 bases and J by 1 base, 10 bases remained unmatched. CDR3 loop: CATSDHGPSGGTDTQYF. The DNA for the CDR3 is TGTGCCACCAGTGACCACGGACCTAGCGGAGGCACAGATACGCAGTATTTT.

This clonotype has just a few counts. The gene calls are TRBV12-3 or TRBV12-4 and TRBJ1-1; the match to TRBD1 covers 9 bases. V was pared by 7 bases and J by 1 base, with 4 bases of the junction left unmatched. CDR3 length: 14 amino acids. The CDR3 protein is CASILGQGNTEAFF. CDR3 bases: TGTGCCAGCATCCTGGGACAGGGGAACACTGAAGCTTTCTTT.

This sequence joins TRBV7-2 and TRBJ2-7; weak D call: TRBD2 (7 bases). Germline V gene lookup returns CDR1 SGHTA and CDR2 FQGNSA. The CDR3 consists of 15 residues. Between the trimmed V and J ends, which lost 1 base and 4 bases, there was a span of 14 bases. CDR3 coding DNA: TGTGCCAGCAGCTTAGGGGGGGGCCCCCTTTACGAGCAGTACTTC. Amino acid sequence: CASSLGGGPLYEQYF.

As for this clonotype: Relative to the germline gene, one junction end is altered; a read error may explain this. The chain couples TRBV6-5 to TRBJ2-5; D call uncertain. The CDR3 loop spans 14 amino acids. Per germline, CDR1 MNHEY and CDR2 SVGAGI. CDR3 region: CASSHSGLQETQYF. The CDR3, as DNA: TGTGCCAGCAGTCACTCGGGCCTCCAAGAGACCCAGTACTTC.

V usage is TRBV12-3 or TRBV12-4 and J usage is TRBJ2-1; D possibly corresponds to TRBD2 (6 bases). The ends were cut back, 5 bases at V and 0 bases at J, with 14 bases in the middle. The CDR3 has 16 amino acids. The CDR3 reads CASSPSGSSSYNEQFF. For the CDR3, the DNA is TGTGCCAGCAGTCCAAGCGGGTCGAGCTCCTACAATGAGCAGTTCTTC.

The genes are TRBV28 and TRBJ1-5, with 11 bases aligning to TRBD1. Looked up from germline, CDR1 is MDHEN and CDR2 is SYDVKM. The CDR3 spans 15 residues. V dropped 5 bases and J dropped 3; count of bases not matched to a gene: 3. The CDR3: CASSGTGGYNQPQHF. The CDR3 nucleotides are TGTGCCAGCAGTGGGACAGGGGGATACAATCAGCCCCAGCATTTT.

The chain uses TRBV4-1 and TRBJ2-3; 7 bases are shared with TRBD2. This CDR3 is built from 16 residues. In germline, CDR1 is MGHRA, CDR2 YSYEKL. Germline trimming cut 0 bases from V and 3 bases from J; bases unmatched to any gene: 6. The CDR3: CASSQERTSNTDTQYF. CDR3 DNA: TGCGCCAGCAGCCAAGAACGGACTAGTAATACAGATACGCAGTATTTT.

For this clonotype: A read error may explain this, as a much larger clone is one base away. The CDR3 protein is CAGAVRETDTQYF. In nucleotides, the CDR3 is TGTGCCGGAGCAGTGAGAGAAACAGATACGCAGTATTTT. The chain recombines TRBV12-3 or TRBV12-4 with TRBJ2-3; D is undetermined. Trimming stripped 11 bases from V and 3 bases from J, with 15 bases between. This CDR3 has 13 amino acids.

A few counts support this clonotype. The chain couples TRBV6-5 to TRBJ2-5; 7 bases are a match to TRBD1. Germline values: CDR1 MNHEY, CDR2 SVGAGI. This CDR3 comprises 15 residues. J lost 6 bases, V lost 2 bases, and 9 bases had no gene match. The CDR3 reads CASSYGTELLKTQYF. The CDR3 nucleotides are TGTGCCAGCAGTTACGGGACAGAATTGCTTAAGACCCAGTACTTC.